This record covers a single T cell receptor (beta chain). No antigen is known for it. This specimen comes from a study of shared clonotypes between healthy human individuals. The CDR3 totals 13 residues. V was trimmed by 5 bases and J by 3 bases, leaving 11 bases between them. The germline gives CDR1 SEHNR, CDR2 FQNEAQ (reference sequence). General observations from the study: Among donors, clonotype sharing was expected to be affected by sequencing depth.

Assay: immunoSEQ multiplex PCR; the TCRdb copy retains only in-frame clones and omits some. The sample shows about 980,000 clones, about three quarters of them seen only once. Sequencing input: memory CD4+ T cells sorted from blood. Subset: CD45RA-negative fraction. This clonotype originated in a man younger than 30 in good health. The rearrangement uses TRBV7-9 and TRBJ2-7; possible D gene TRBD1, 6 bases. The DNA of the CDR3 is TGTGCCAGCAGCAAACAGGGATTCTACGAGCAGTACTTC. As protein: CASSKQGFYEQYF.